The next 12 T cell receptor beta chains were all read from a single sample in a study of T cells in Graves' hyperthyroidism and ophthalmopathy. Amplification of TCR beta CDR3 regions was performed using RNA transcripts as template. The HTBI set primed first-round TCR CDR3 RT-PCR. A single record per CDR3 protein comes from TCRdb applying MiXCR to the multiplex PCR reads. This table has approximately 740,000 distinct CDR3 sequences, 12% to 15% appearing once. Sequencing was carried out using blood. These receptors were taken from a woman under 30 with Graves' hyperthyroidism.

The genes are TRBV7-8 and TRBJ2-3, with TRBD2 matching over 14 bases. The CDR3 is 16 residues long. Per the germline V gene, CDR1 is SGHVS and CDR2 is FQNEAQ. V gave up 3 bases and J gave up 3 bases; unmatched junction bases: 2. The CDR3 region is CASSLWTSGRTDTQYF. The CDR3 DNA sequence: TGTGCCAGCAGCTTGTGGACTAGCGGGAGGACAGATACGCAGTATTTT.

This clonotype has a single count. J is TRBJ2-3 and V is TRBV19; 8 bases are a match to TRBD2. CDR3 length: 16 residues. Germline loops: CDR1 LNHDA, CDR2 SQIVND (reference sequence). J was trimmed by 0 bases and V by 5 bases; bases with no gene match: 7. CDR3 coding DNA: TGTGCCAGTAGTCTTAGCGGGATGACTAGCACAGATACGCAGTATTTT. This encodes CASSLSGMTSTDTQYF.

This chain uses TRBV19 with TRBJ1-6; no reliable D call. The CDR3 totals 13 residues. CDR1 and CDR2 from the germline V gene are LNHDA and SQIVND (reference sequence). V dropped 8 bases and J dropped 4 bases, with 9 bases sitting between them. CDR3 coding DNA: TGTGCCAGTCTCGAGCGGTATAATTCACCCCTCCACTTT. This encodes CASLERYNSPLHF.

This clonotype was counted between two and nine times. The CDR3: CASKRDVNNEQFF. In DNA, the CDR3 is TGTGCCAGCAAACGGGACGTTAACAATGAGCAGTTCTTC. The rearrangement uses TRBV2 and TRBJ2-1; D tentatively fits TRBD1 or TRBD2 (5 bases each). The CDR3 is 13 residues long. V was cut by 7 bases and J by 5 bases, with 12 bases left in between. CDR1 and CDR2 from the germline V gene are SNHLY and FYNNEI. Full variable domain (remainder filled in from reference TRBV2 and TRBJ2-1): EPEVTQTPSHQVTQMGQEVILRCVPISNHLYFYWYRQILGQKVEFLVSFYNNEISEKSEIFDDQFSVERPDGSNFTLKIRSTKLEDSAMYFCASKRDVNNEQFFGPGTRLTVL.

This clonotype occurred many times. The rearrangement links TRBV7-2 to TRBJ1-2; D is perhaps TRBD1 (5 bases). V was trimmed by 4 bases and J by 0 bases, leaving 15 bases between them. Germline V gives CDR1 SGHTA, CDR2 FQGNSA. This CDR3 has 16 residues. CDR3 coding DNA: TGTGCCAGCAGCTGGAGCCTCAGGGCCTCTAACTATGGCTACACCTTC. This codes for CASSWSLRASNYGYTF.

This clonotype has just a few counts. This chain connects TRBV11-2 to TRBJ2-7; D is tentatively TRBD1 or TRBD2 (5 bases each). V was trimmed by 1 base and J by 2 bases, leaving 15 bases between them. CDR1 is SGHAT and CDR2 is FQNNGV in the germline V gene. The CDR3 covers 16 residues. CDR3 residues: CASSLGVGVLTYEQYF. In nucleotides, the CDR3 is TGTGCCAGCAGCTTAGGGGTGGGGGTTCTCACCTACGAGCAGTACTTC.

The CDR3 coding sequence is TGTGCCAGTAGTCCAGGGACTAGCGGGCACCAAGAGACCCAGTACTTC. As protein: CASSPGTSGHQETQYF. The V gene is TRBV19, the J gene TRBJ2-5; 12 positions match TRBD2. This CDR3 region has 16 residues. Per germline, CDR1 LNHDA and CDR2 SQIVND (reference sequence). Germline trimming cut 5 bases from V and 0 bases from J; bases unmatched to any gene: 4.

The CDR3: CASSLLPYMNTEAFF. CDR3 bases: TGCGCCAGCAGCTTGTTACCATACATGAACACTGAAGCTTTCTTT. The chain carries TRBV5-1 and TRBJ1-1; no firm D call. Germline lookup yields CDR1 SGHRS and CDR2 YFSETQ. V dropped 1 base and J dropped 0 bases, with 10 bases sitting between them. The CDR3 contains 15 residues.

The gene calls are TRBV24-1 and TRBJ2-2; 10 bases are shared with TRBD2. V lost 9 bases to trimming and J lost 2 bases; unmatched junction nucleotides: 2. In germline, CDR1 is KGHDR, CDR2 SFDVKD. The CDR3 sequence is 14 residues long. CDR3 protein: CATVAGGNTGELFF. CDR3 in DNA: TGTGCCACCGTAGCGGGAGGTAACACCGGGGAGCTGTTTTTT.

The chain employs TRBV6-5 and TRBJ1-2; possible D gene TRBD1, 6 bases. Germline assignment: CDR1 MNHEY and CDR2 SVGAGI. CDR3 length equals 17 residues. Deletions cut 2 bases from V and 6 bases from J, with 22 bases between. In nucleotides, the CDR3 is TGTGCCAGCAGTTACGGTTCGGGGACACTTAAACTCAATGGCTACACCTTC. Translating gives CASSYGSGTLKLNGYTF.

Turning to this clonotype: This CDR3 fails to terminate in the conserved phenylalanine or tryptophan, so it likely reflects a read error. This chain connects TRBV28 to TRBJ2-7; D gene ambiguous. The CDR3 consists of 12 residues. Trimming took 3 bases from V and 0 from J, leaving 3 bases between them. The germline V gene encodes CDR1 MDHEN and CDR2 SYDVKM. CDR3 DNA sequence: TGTGCCAGCAGTTTGAGCTCCTACGAGCAGTACCTC. This encodes CASSLSSYEQYL.

On this clonotype: A read error is possible here, since a much larger clone lies one base away. J is TRBJ1-4 and V is TRBV2; D call uncertain. The CDR3 length is 17 residues. From germline, CDR1 is SNHLY and CDR2 FYNNEI. This CDR3 reads CANSEALQDATNEKLFF. The CDR3 bases are TGTGCCAACAGTGAAGCGCTTCAGGATGCAACTAATGAAAAACTGTTTTTT.